This TCR beta chain came from a study of T cell repertoires in aging, cancer and after chemotherapy. Across the study: Clear clonal overlap appeared across healthy donor samples taken over several months to years. The whole study produced a dataset of several million TCR reads.

Peripheral blood genomic DNA, not sorted cells or RNA, was the template. TRB rearrangements spanning V, D and J were amplified using mixed TRB-A/B primers. Each CDR3 protein is one row after TCRdb ran MiXCR on the multiplex PCR reads. There are around 5,000 distinct CDR3 sequences in the sample; roughly 21% occur only once, and 3.7% lies in the top ten. The germline gives CDR1 LNHDA, CDR2 SQIVND (reference sequence). The junction had 7 bases not matched to a gene; V was cut back by 6 bases and J by 8 bases. The CDR3 contains 14 residues. Within the sample, this clonotype is medium-sized (0.01 to 0.1%).

Sequenced sample: blood. The clonotype comes from a human donor in good health. The donor label of this sample is uncertain. This rearrangement joins TRBV19 to TRBJ1-4; 9 bases are a match to TRBD1. CDR3 sequence: CASSMGTGMEKLFF. DNA for the CDR3: TGTGCCAGTAGCATGGGGACAGGGATGGAAAAACTGTTTTTT.